This is a list of T cell receptor beta chains from one sample in a study of identical twins. TCRdb reanalysed the 5' RACE reads using MiXCR and keeps one entry per CDR3 protein. Here the sample spans a few hundred thousand distinct CDR3 sequences, roughly 8% being singletons. The data also belong to a second study, concerning yellow fever vaccine responses in identical twins.

The specimen was CD8+ T cells sorted from blood. These receptors came from a woman younger than 30 in good health. Each CDR3 is given with its conserved first and last residue. D genes are given only for firm matches. Clone size appears in some rows only: once, few, many, or a class for an expanded clone.

d_call: -
cdr3_length: 14
clone_size: few
v_call: TRBV4-1
j_call: TRBJ2-5
cdr3_nt: TGCGCCAGCAGCCAAGTTGAAAGGGAAGAGACCCAGTACTTC
cdr3_aa: CASSQVEREETQYF

d_call: -
cdr3_length: 15
clone_size: -
v_call: TRBV20-1
j_call: TRBJ1-6
cdr3_nt: TGCAGTGCTCGAGCAGAACAGCGGACCAATTCACCCCTCCACTTT
cdr3_aa: CSARAEQRTNSPLHF

d_call: -
cdr3_length: 15
clone_size: many
v_call: TRBV4-2
j_call: TRBJ2-1
cdr3_nt: TGTGCCAGCAGCCAATCGACTGCCTCCTACAATGAGCAGTTCTTC
cdr3_aa: CASSQSTASYNEQFF

d_call: TRBD1
cdr3_length: 15
clone_size: -
v_call: TRBV7-6
j_call: TRBJ2-7
cdr3_nt: TGTGCCAGCAGCCCGACAGGGGGCTTCTCCTACGAGCAGTACTTC
cdr3_aa: CASSPTGGFSYEQYF

d_call: -
cdr3_length: 15
clone_size: few
v_call: TRBV7-8
j_call: TRBJ2-7
cdr3_nt: TGTGCCAGCAGCTTAGCGGGGGTAATGGCCTACGAGCAGTACTTC
cdr3_aa: CASSLAGVMAYEQYF

d_call: -
cdr3_length: 16
clone_size: -
v_call: TRBV30
j_call: TRBJ2-1
cdr3_nt: TGTGCCTGGAGTGGACCCGGTCAGCTAACCTACAATGAGCAGTTCTTC
cdr3_aa: CAWSGPGQLTYNEQFF

d_call: TRBD2
cdr3_length: 17
clone_size: once
v_call: TRBV28
j_call: TRBJ2-1
cdr3_nt: TGTGCCAGCAGCCTCCATTTGGGAGCGGGAGTCTACAATGAGCAGTTCTTC
cdr3_aa: CASSLHLGAGVYNEQFF

d_call: -
cdr3_length: 15
clone_size: many
v_call: TRBV15
j_call: TRBJ2-7
cdr3_nt: TGTGCCACCAGCAGAGACAGGGAAGGGCGGTACGAGCAGTACTTC
cdr3_aa: CATSRDREGRYEQYF

d_call: TRBD1
cdr3_length: 12
clone_size: few
v_call: TRBV2
j_call: TRBJ2-5
cdr3_nt: TGTGCCAACCGGGACAGGCAAGAGACCCAGTACTTC
cdr3_aa: CANRDRQETQYF

d_call: -
cdr3_length: 13
clone_size: -
v_call: TRBV20-1
j_call: TRBJ2-3
cdr3_nt: TGCAGTACAAGGGCCGTCTCCACAGATACGCAGTATTTT
cdr3_aa: CSTRAVSTDTQYF

d_call: -
cdr3_length: 13
clone_size: many
v_call: TRBV15
j_call: TRBJ2-5
cdr3_nt: TGTGCCACCGCGGAAGGTAATGAGGAGACCCAGTACTTC
cdr3_aa: CATAEGNEETQYF

d_call: -
cdr3_length: 16
clone_size: -
v_call: TRBV28
j_call: TRBJ2-1
cdr3_nt: TGTGCCAGCAGTCGGGCCCTCAGCCGCTTGGCGACAGAGCAGTTCTTC
cdr3_aa: CASSRALSRLATEQFF

d_call: TRBD1
cdr3_length: 14
clone_size: many
v_call: TRBV7-9
j_call: TRBJ2-1
cdr3_nt: TGTGCCAGCAGCCAACGGGACAGGCCCCAAGAGCAGTTCTTC
cdr3_aa: CASSQRDRPQEQFF

d_call: -
cdr3_length: 16
clone_size: few
v_call: TRBV6-2/TRBV6-3
j_call: TRBJ1-1
cdr3_nt: TGTGCCAGCACCGACGGCAGATTTTATTCGAACACTGAAGCTTTCTTT
cdr3_aa: CASTDGRFYSNTEAFF

d_call: TRBD1
cdr3_length: 14
clone_size: -
v_call: TRBV4-2
j_call: TRBJ2-2
cdr3_nt: TGTGCCAGCAGCCCCTGGACAGGGACCGGGGAGCTGTTTTTT
cdr3_aa: CASSPWTGTGELFF

d_call: -
cdr3_length: 12
clone_size: many
v_call: TRBV25-1
j_call: TRBJ1-5
cdr3_nt: TGTGCCAGCAGTGAACAGGGGCAGCCCCAGCATTTT
cdr3_aa: CASSEQGQPQHF

d_call: TRBD1
cdr3_length: 15
clone_size: many
v_call: TRBV15
j_call: TRBJ1-6
cdr3_nt: TGTGCCACCAGCAGAGCCACGACAGGGCAGTCACCCCTCCACTTT
cdr3_aa: CATSRATTGQSPLHF

d_call: -
cdr3_length: 16
clone_size: many
v_call: TRBV15
j_call: TRBJ1-1
cdr3_nt: TGTGCCACCAGCAGAGATTTCCGGGGTTGGAACACTGAAGCTTTCTTT
cdr3_aa: CATSRDFRGWNTEAFF

d_call: -
cdr3_length: 14
clone_size: few
v_call: TRBV7-3
j_call: TRBJ1-1
cdr3_nt: TGTGCCAGCGGGCCGGGCAGGGTGAACACTGAAGCTTTCTTT
cdr3_aa: CASGPGRVNTEAFF

d_call: TRBD1
cdr3_length: 16
clone_size: -
v_call: TRBV7-2
j_call: TRBJ2-7
cdr3_nt: TGTGCCAGCAGCTCTGCACAGGGACAGACCTACTACGAGCAGTACTTC
cdr3_aa: CASSSAQGQTYYEQYF

d_call: -
cdr3_length: 14
clone_size: many
v_call: TRBV4-3
j_call: TRBJ2-7
cdr3_nt: TGCGCCAGCAGCCAAGATGTGGCCTCATACGAGCAGTACTTC
cdr3_aa: CASSQDVASYEQYF

d_call: -
cdr3_length: 15
clone_size: few
v_call: TRBV11-2
j_call: TRBJ1-1
cdr3_nt: TGTGCCAGCAGCCCGGACACCCTTGGGGACACTGAAGCTTTCTTT
cdr3_aa: CASSPDTLGDTEAFF

d_call: TRBD2
cdr3_length: 14
clone_size: -
v_call: TRBV18
j_call: TRBJ2-1
cdr3_nt: TGTGCCGCCAGAGAGGCTAGCGGGAGTTTTGAGCAGTTCTTC
cdr3_aa: CAAREASGSFEQFF

d_call: TRBD1
cdr3_length: 13
clone_size: -
v_call: TRBV30
j_call: TRBJ2-1
cdr3_nt: TGTGCCTGGAGGGACAGGGGTTCCAATGAGCAGTTCTTC
cdr3_aa: CAWRDRGSNEQFF

d_call: TRBD2
cdr3_length: 16
clone_size: many
v_call: TRBV12-3/TRBV12-4
j_call: TRBJ2-1
cdr3_nt: TGTGCCAGCAGTGCTAGCGGGGGGGCCTTCTACAATGAGCAGTTCTTC
cdr3_aa: CASSASGGAFYNEQFF

d_call: -
cdr3_length: 13
clone_size: -
v_call: TRBV29-1
j_call: TRBJ1-4
cdr3_nt: TGCAGCGTCTACGGGAAATCGAATGAAAAACTGTTTTTT
cdr3_aa: CSVYGKSNEKLFF

d_call: -
cdr3_length: 14
clone_size: many
v_call: TRBV6-2/TRBV6-3
j_call: TRBJ2-5
cdr3_nt: TGTGCCAGCACCCAGGTCATCCTCCAAGAGACCCAGTACTTC
cdr3_aa: CASTQVILQETQYF

d_call: -
cdr3_length: 12
clone_size: many
v_call: TRBV12-3/TRBV12-4
j_call: TRBJ1-1
cdr3_nt: TGTGCCAGCAAGGGGTTGCCCACTGAAGCTTTCTTT
cdr3_aa: CASKGLPTEAFF

d_call: TRBD1
cdr3_length: 15
clone_size: few
v_call: TRBV5-1
j_call: TRBJ2-1
cdr3_nt: TGCGCCAGCAGGGTCGGACAGGGGTTGTGGGATGAGCAGTTCTTC
cdr3_aa: CASRVGQGLWDEQFF

d_call: -
cdr3_length: 11
clone_size: many
v_call: TRBV3-1
j_call: TRBJ1-1
cdr3_nt: TGTGCCAGCAGCCAAGGACTACTAGCTTTCTTT
cdr3_aa: CASSQGLLAFF